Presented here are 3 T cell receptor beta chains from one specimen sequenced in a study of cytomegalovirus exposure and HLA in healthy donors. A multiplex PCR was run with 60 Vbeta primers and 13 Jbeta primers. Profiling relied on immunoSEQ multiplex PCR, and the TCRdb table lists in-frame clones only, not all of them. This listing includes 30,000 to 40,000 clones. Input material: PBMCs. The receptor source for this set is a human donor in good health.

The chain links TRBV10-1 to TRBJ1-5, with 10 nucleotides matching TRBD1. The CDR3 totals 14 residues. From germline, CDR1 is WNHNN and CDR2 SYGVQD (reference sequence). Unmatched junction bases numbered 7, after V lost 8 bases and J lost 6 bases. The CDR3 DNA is TGCGCCAGCCACCAGACAGGGGGCCTTCAGCCCCAGCATTTT. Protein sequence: CASHQTGGLQPQHF.

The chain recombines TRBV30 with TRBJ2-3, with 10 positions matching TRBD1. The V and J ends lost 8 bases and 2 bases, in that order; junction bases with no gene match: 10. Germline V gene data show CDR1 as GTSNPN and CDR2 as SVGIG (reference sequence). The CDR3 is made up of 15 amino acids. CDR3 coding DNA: TGTGCCGGGACCTTGACAGGGGGCTACACAGATACGCAGTATTTT. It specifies CAGTLTGGYTDTQYF.

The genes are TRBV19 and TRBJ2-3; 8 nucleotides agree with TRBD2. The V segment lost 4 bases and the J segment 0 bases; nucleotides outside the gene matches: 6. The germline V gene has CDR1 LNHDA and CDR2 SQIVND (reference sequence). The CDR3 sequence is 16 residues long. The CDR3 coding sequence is TGTGCCAGTAGTAGTAGTAGCGGGGTTAGCACAGATACGCAGTATTTT. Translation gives CASSSSSGVSTDTQYF.